This TCR beta chain was sequenced in a study of shared clonotypes between healthy human individuals. The donors, healthy adults who were HIV-negative, had experienced no recent acute infections or vaccinations. Those who donated, Caucasian adults without exception, all lived in Nashville, Tennessee. Method: immunoSEQ multiplex PCR; TCRdb's copy keeps in-frame clones and lacks some. The top ten clones hold 1.7% of a sample with hundreds of thousands of clones, roughly 70% of them seen once. CDR1 and CDR2 (germline): SGHRS, YFSETQ. The ends were cut back, 0 bases at V and 6 bases at J, with 13 bases in the middle. This CDR3 comprises 15 residues. Points from the study as a whole: Naive subsets tended to show greater estimated richness than memory subsets. The diversity represented, both genetic and in exposure history, was limited by few donors.

Concerning this clone: Its antigen is still unknown.

The sample was memory CD4+ T cells sorted from blood. Subset here: CD45RA-negative fraction. V and J are TRBV5-1 and TRBJ2-1, with a tentative D call TRBD2 (6 bases). This TCR was recovered from a woman aged 30 to 39 in good health. CDR3 sequence: CASSLAKSEGNEQFF. In DNA form, the CDR3 reads TGCGCCAGCAGCTTGGCCAAATCGGAGGGCAATGAGCAGTTCTTC.